This T cell receptor beta chain was sequenced in a study of blood T cell repertoires in COVID-19. As for the study in general: The United States, Italy and Spain were the sources of the acute and convalescent COVID-19 samples.

The table came from immunoSEQ multiplex PCR; TCRdb's copy has only in-frame clones and leaves some out. The sample has some 160,000 clones; around 90% are singletons. Per germline, CDR1 SQVTM and CDR2 ANQGSEA. The J segment lost 5 bases and the V segment lost 7 bases, leaving 11 bases of the junction unmatched. This CDR3 contains 14 residues. This clone was seen once. The sequence was obtained from a woman older than 75 with COVID-19, enrolled during active disease. The chain combines TRBV29-1 with TRBJ2-1; 7 positions agree with TRBD1. The material sequenced was peripheral blood. CDR3 sequence (DNA): TGCAGCGGGGGATCCGGGACAGTAAACAATGAGCAGTTCTTC. Translated: CSGGSGTVNNEQFF.